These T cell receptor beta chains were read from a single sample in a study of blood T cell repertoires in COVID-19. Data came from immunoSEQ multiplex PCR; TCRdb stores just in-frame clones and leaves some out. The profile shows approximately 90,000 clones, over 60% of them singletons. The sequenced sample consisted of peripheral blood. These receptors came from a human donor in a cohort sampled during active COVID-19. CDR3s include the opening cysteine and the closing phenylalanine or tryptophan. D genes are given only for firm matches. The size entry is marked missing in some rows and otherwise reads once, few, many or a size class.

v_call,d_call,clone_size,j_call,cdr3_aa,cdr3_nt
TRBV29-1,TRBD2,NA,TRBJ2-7,CSVEVMGLAGGSASYEQYF,TGCAGCGTTGAAGTTATGGGACTAGCGGGAGGATCGGCTTCCTACGAGCAGTACTTC
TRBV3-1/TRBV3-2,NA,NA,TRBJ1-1,CASSQENRAGAEAFF,TGTGCCAGCAGCCAAGAGAACCGGGCCGGGGCTGAAGCTTTCTTT
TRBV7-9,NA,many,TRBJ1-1,CASSQTQVYTEAFF,TGTGCCAGCAGCCAAACACAGGTTTACACTGAAGCTTTCTTT
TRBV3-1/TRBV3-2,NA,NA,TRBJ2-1,CASSQPKGVLNNEQFF,TGTGCCAGCAGCCAACCGAAAGGGGTATTAAACAATGAGCAGTTCTTC
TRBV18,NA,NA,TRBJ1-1,CASSPPGGNMNTEAFF,TGTGCCAGCTCACCACCGGGGGGAAACATGAACACTGAAGCTTTCTTT
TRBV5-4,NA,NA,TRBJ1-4,CASSSQPTGGKDEKLFF,TGTGCCAGCAGCTCCCAGCCTACGGGAGGCAAGGATGAAAAACTGTTTTTT
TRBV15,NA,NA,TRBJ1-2,CATSTTNRLYTDGYTF,TGTGCCACCAGCACTACGAACAGGCTCTACACTGATGGCTACACCTTC
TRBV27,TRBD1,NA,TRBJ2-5,CASSLTGNQETQYF,TGTGCCAGCAGTTTGACAGGGAACCAAGAGACCCAGTACTTC
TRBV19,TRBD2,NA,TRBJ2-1,CASSMSSGLSYNEQFF,TGTGCCAGTAGTATGTCTAGCGGGCTTTCCTACAATGAGCAGTTCTTC
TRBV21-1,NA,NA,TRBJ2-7,CARGEGVEQYF,TGTGCCAGGGGGGAGGGAGTCGAGCAGTACTTC
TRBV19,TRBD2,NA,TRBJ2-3,CASSPRTSGSTDTQYF,TGTGCCAGTAGTCCACGGACTAGCGGGAGCACAGATACGCAGTATTTT
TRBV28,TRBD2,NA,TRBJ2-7,CASIHSSGQASSVREQYF,TGTGCCAGCATTCACTCTAGCGGGCAGGCTTCTTCGGTAAGGGAGCAGTACTTC
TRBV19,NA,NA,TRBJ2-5,CASSMKAGVATETQYF,TGTGCCAGTAGTATGAAAGCAGGGGTAGCCACGGAGACCCAGTACTTC
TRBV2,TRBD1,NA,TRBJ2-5,CASSGQGARGETQYF,TGTGCCAGCAGTGGCCAGGGGGCGCGTGGAGAGACCCAGTACTTC
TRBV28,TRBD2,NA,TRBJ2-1,CASRWRETSIMYNEQFF,TGTGCCAGCAGGTGGCGGGAGACCTCAATAATGTACAATGAGCAGTTCTTC
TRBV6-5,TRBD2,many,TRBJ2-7,CASTMTSGAYEQYF,TGTGCCAGCACGATGACTAGCGGAGCCTACGAGCAGTACTTC
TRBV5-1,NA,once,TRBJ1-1,CASSFGLTEAFF,TGCGCCAGCAGCTTTGGCCTCACTGAAGCTTTCTTT